These 26 T cell receptor beta chains originate from one sample sequenced in a study of blood T cell repertoires in COVID-19. Profiling relied on immunoSEQ multiplex PCR, and the TCRdb table lists in-frame clones only, not all of them. The data show approximately 300,000 clones, approximately 90% seen once. The material sequenced was peripheral blood. The receptor set was obtained from a man in his late teens or twenties with active or convalescent COVID-19.

The chain is built from TRBV18 and TRBJ2-2, with D hard to call. Per the germline V gene, CDR1 is KGHSH and CDR2 is LQKENI. V shed 1 base and J shed 0 bases, with 6 bases lying between them. The CDR3 has 15 amino acids. The CDR3 DNA reads TGTGCCAGCTCACCACTGTCGGCGAACACCGGGGAGCTGTTTTTT. Translating gives CASSPLSANTGELFF.

The rearrangement joins TRBV4-2 to TRBJ2-2; maybe TRBD2 (5 bases). Trimming left V 1 base short and J 3 bases short, with 9 bases between. Germline values: CDR1 LGHNA, CDR2 YNFKEQ. The CDR3 loop spans 15 amino acids. CDR3 in DNA: TGTGCCAGCAGCCAAGTTCGGCGGGACACCGGGGAGCTGTTTTTT. The encoded protein is CASSQVRRDTGELFF.

This clone appeared a single time. The rearrangement joins TRBV3-1 (or the pseudogene TRBV3-2) to TRBJ2-4; 10 bases line up with TRBD2. From germline, CDR1 is LGHDT and CDR2 YNNKEL (reference sequence). Unmatched junction bases numbered 10, after V lost 0 bases and J lost 5 bases. This CDR3 is built from 18 residues. CDR3 sequence: CASSQDLGAGGPENIQYF. CDR3 sequence (DNA): TGTGCCAGCAGCCAAGATTTGGGAGCGGGGGGGCCGGAAAACATTCAGTACTTC.

The rearrangement links TRBV5-5 to TRBJ2-3, with D tentatively TRBD1 (6 bases). This CDR3 contains 15 residues. The ends were cut back, 1 base at V and 0 bases at J, with 9 bases in the middle. Germline-derived CDR1 and CDR2 are SGHKS and YYEKEE (reference sequence). CDR3 nucleotide sequence: TGTGCCAGCAGCTTGTTCCAGGGGAGCACAGATACGCAGTATTTT. The encoded protein is CASSLFQGSTDTQYF.

This chain uses TRBV27 with TRBJ2-7; TRBD2 aligns across 11 bases. The CDR3 covers 16 residues. Germline CDR1 and CDR2: MNHEY and SMNVEV (reference sequence). The V segment lost 5 bases and the J segment 0 bases; nucleotides outside the gene matches: 6. The CDR3 region is CASSPGTSGISYEQYF. CDR3 sequence (DNA): TGTGCCAGCAGTCCAGGGACTAGCGGTATCTCCTACGAGCAGTACTTC.

V is TRBV7-9 and J is TRBJ1-1; TRBD1 matches 10 bases. Germline CDR1 is SEHNR and CDR2 is FQNEAQ (reference sequence). CDR3 size: 14 residues. After removal of 0 bases from V and 11 bases from J, the junction contained 6 bases not matched to a gene. The CDR3 DNA follows: TGTGCCAGCAGCTTAGCCAGGACAGGGGGAGAGGCTTTCTTT. Protein sequence: CASSLARTGGEAFF.

This sequence joins TRBV7-6 and TRBJ1-1; D remains unclear. The V gene's germline CDR1 is SGHVS and CDR2 FNYEAQ. V was pared by 1 base and J by 1 base, with 10 bases between. The CDR3 length is 15 residues. In DNA, the CDR3 is TGTGCCAGCAGCTTAGATTGGACTGGGAACACTGAAGCTTTCTTT. Its translation: CASSLDWTGNTEAFF.

V usage is TRBV5-1 and J usage is TRBJ1-3; a possible D gene is TRBD1 (6 bases). CDR3 length: 16 residues. CDR1 is SGHRS and CDR2 is YFSETQ in the germline V gene. V dropped 4 bases and J dropped 0 bases, with 14 bases sitting between them. The CDR3 loop is CASSNNLQGSGNTIYF. The CDR3 DNA follows: TGCGCCAGCAGCAACAACCTACAGGGCTCTGGAAACACCATATATTTT.

The chain is built from TRBV3-1 (or the pseudogene TRBV3-2) and TRBJ2-1; 12 nucleotides match TRBD2. In germline, CDR1 is LGHDT, CDR2 YNNKEL (reference sequence). V dropped 5 bases and J dropped 5; count of bases not matched to a gene: 7. The CDR3 sequence is 16 residues long. CDR3: CASSTRTSGDDNEQFF. CDR3 nucleotides: TGTGCCAGCAGCACCCGGACTAGCGGGGATGACAATGAGCAGTTCTTC.

V and J are TRBV4-1 and TRBJ1-1, with 7 bases fitting TRBD1. The CDR3 has 15 residues. V was clipped by 2 bases and J by 1 base; unmatched bases: 4. Germline V gene data show CDR1 as MGHRA and CDR2 as YSYEKL. The CDR3 bases are TGCGCCAGCAGCCAATTCCAGGGGGGGAACACTGAAGCTTTCTTT. As protein: CASSQFQGGNTEAFF.

This clone was observed a few times. The chain uses TRBV15 and TRBJ2-5; D is uncertain. From germline, CDR1 is LNHNV and CDR2 YYDKDF (reference sequence). This CDR3 contains 12 residues. V dropped 5 bases and J dropped 4 bases, with 8 bases sitting between them. The CDR3 DNA reads as TGTGCCACCAGCCCCTCGGGAGAGACCCAGTACTTC. It codes for CATSPSGETQYF.

V usage is TRBV2 and J usage is TRBJ2-5; D is perhaps TRBD2 (7 bases). With 5 bases removed from V and 4 bases from J, the gap between germline ends came to 14 bases. Germline assignment: CDR1 SNHLY and CDR2 FYNNEI. The CDR3 consists of 14 residues. The CDR3 nucleotides read TGTGCCAGCAGTCCCCTCGGGGGGCCAGAGACCCAGTACTTC. Its protein is CASSPLGGPETQYF. The full variable domain, its missing parts supplied by reference TRBV2 and TRBJ2-5, is EPEVTQTPSHQVTQMGQEVILRCVPISNHLYFYWYRQILGQKVEFLVSFYNNEISEKSEIFDDQFSVERPDGSNFTLKIRSTKLEDSAMYFCASSPLGGPETQYFGPGTRLLVL.

The chain uses TRBV5-5 and TRBJ1-4; D unclear. The CDR3 length is 15 residues. Germline values: CDR1 SGHKS, CDR2 YYEKEE (reference sequence). With 0 bases removed from V and 8 bases from J, the gap between germline ends came to 14 bases. The chain's CDR3 is CASSLVRGEEEKLFF. CDR3 in DNA: TGTGCCAGCAGCTTGGTTCGGGGAGAAGAGGAAAAACTGTTTTTT.

J is TRBJ2-7 and V is TRBV6-1; D remains unclear. CDR1 MNHNS and CDR2 SASEGT come from the germline V gene. The CDR3 covers 15 residues. Trimming shortened V by 3 bases and J by 0 bases, and 12 bases separated the two germline ends. The CDR3 sequence: CASSDRKLTSYEQYF. For the CDR3, the DNA is TGTGCCAGCAGTGACAGGAAATTAACCTCCTACGAGCAGTACTTC.

The chain joins TRBV4-1 to TRBJ2-2; TRBD1 matches at 7 bases. In germline, CDR1 is MGHRA, CDR2 YSYEKL. V gave up 3 bases and J gave up 7 bases; unmatched junction bases: 8. This CDR3 is 15 amino acids long. The CDR3 region is CASSHLTGSGGELFF. The CDR3 coding sequence is TGCGCCAGCAGCCACTTGACAGGGAGTGGCGGGGAGCTGTTTTTT.

The genes are TRBV11-2 and TRBJ2-5; 10 bases agree with TRBD2. This CDR3 spans 17 amino acids. V lost 5 bases, J lost 5 bases, and 14 bases stayed unmatched. Germline V gene data show CDR1 as SGHAT and CDR2 as FQNNGV. CDR3 region: CASSPWTSGVLDETQYF. The CDR3 DNA reads as TGTGCCAGCAGCCCATGGACTAGCGGAGTCCTCGACGAGACCCAGTACTTC. The whole variable domain, filled in from reference TRBV11-2 and TRBJ2-5, reads EAGVAQSPRYKIIEKRQSVAFWCNPISGHATLYWYQQILGQGPKLLIQFQNNGVVDDSQLPKDRFSAERLKGVDSTLKIQPAKLEDSAVYLCASSPWTSGVLDETQYFGPGTRLLVL.

The chain employs TRBV3-1 (or the pseudogene TRBV3-2) and TRBJ2-1; TRBD2 aligns across 10 bases. The V gene end was trimmed by 4 bases and the J gene end by 0 bases; junction bases not matched to a gene: 6. Looked up from germline, CDR1 is LGHDT and CDR2 is YNNKEL (reference sequence). The CDR3 consists of 17 residues. The CDR3 is CASSLRTSGSSYNEQFF. The CDR3 DNA is TGTGCCAGCAGCCTCCGGACTAGCGGTAGCTCCTACAATGAGCAGTTCTTC.

The chain uses TRBV5-1 and TRBJ2-2, with D perhaps TRBD1 (6 bases). The ends were cut back, 3 bases at V and 1 base at J, with 13 bases in the middle. CDR1 and CDR2 (germline): SGHRS, YFSETQ. The CDR3 loop spans 16 amino acids. CDR3 protein: CASSYTGHGNTGELFF. The CDR3 DNA is TGCGCCAGCAGCTATACGGGACACGGGAACACCGGGGAGCTGTTTTTT.

The chain has TRBV5-1 and TRBJ1-1; TRBD1 is a possible D gene (6 bases). Germline lookup yields CDR1 SGHRS and CDR2 YFSETQ. Trimming left V 7 bases short and J 6 bases short, with 16 bases between. CDR3 length: 13 amino acids. Written as DNA, the CDR3 is TGCGCCAGCTACTCACAGGGTCCCGCTGAAGCTTTCTTT. This encodes CASYSQGPAEAFF.

This clone is a singleton in its sample. The chain recombines TRBV24-1 with TRBJ1-2; TRBD1 matches 9 bases. This CDR3 is 13 amino acids long. Germline V gene data show CDR1 as KGHDR and CDR2 as SFDVKD. V shed 7 bases, J shed 7 bases, and the junction held 6 bases outside the gene matches. CDR3 DNA: TGTGCCACCAGCCTAACAGGGGGCGGTGGCTACACCTTC. This translates into CATSLTGGGGYTF.

J is TRBJ2-2 and V is TRBV3-1 (or the pseudogene TRBV3-2); 8 bases are a match to TRBD1. V dropped 4 bases and J dropped 4; count of bases not matched to a gene: 5. There are 15 residues in the CDR3. Germline CDR1 is LGHDT and CDR2 is YNNKEL (reference sequence). This chain's CDR3 is CASSPLTGGTGELFF. DNA of the CDR3: TGTGCCAGCAGCCCCTTAACAGGGGGCACCGGGGAGCTGTTTTTT.

As regards this clone: The same CDR3 is also encoded by other DNA sequences in this sample. The rearrangement uses TRBV18 and TRBJ1-5; tentative D call: TRBD1 (5 bases). This CDR3 is built from 13 residues. CDR1 and CDR2 (germline): KGHSH, LQKENI. Trimming removed 5 bases at V and 5 bases at J, with 10 bases between. The CDR3 nucleotides are TGTGCCAGCTCAGCAGGGAGGGATCAGCCCCAGCATTTT. It yields the protein CASSAGRDQPQHF. Supplemented by reference TRBV18 and TRBJ1-5, the full variable domain reads NAGVMQNPRHLVRRRGQEARLRCSPMKGHSHVYWYRQLPEEGLKFMVYLQKENIIDESGMPKERFSAEFPKEGPSILRIQQVVRGDSAAYFCASSAGRDQPQHFGDGTRLSIL.

J is TRBJ2-5 and V is TRBV9, with 7 bases that match TRBD2. Germline trimming cut 2 bases from V and 2 bases from J; bases unmatched to any gene: 9. CDR3 length equals 16 residues. The V gene's germline CDR1 is SGDLS and CDR2 YYNGEE. In nucleotides, the CDR3 is TGTGCCAGCAGCGTGGGCGGGGGAGGAGGACAAGAGACCCAGTACTTC. It specifies CASSVGGGGGQETQYF.

V is TRBV5-1 and J is TRBJ2-3; 15 nucleotides line up with TRBD2. Germline assignment: CDR1 SGHRS and CDR2 YFSETQ. The CDR3 spans 19 residues. Germline trimming cut 1 base from V and 5 bases from J; bases unmatched to any gene: 11. The CDR3 is CASSLTTWTSGRVVDTQYF. The DNA of the CDR3 is TGCGCCAGCAGCTTGACGACCTGGACTAGCGGGAGGGTGGTAGATACGCAGTATTTT.

The V gene is TRBV18, the J gene TRBJ2-7, with TRBD2 identical over 7 bases. Germline assignment: CDR1 KGHSH and CDR2 LQKENI. J lost 3 bases, V lost 2 bases, and 4 bases had no gene match. The CDR3 is 14 residues long. The CDR3 DNA reads TGTGCCAGCTCACCAACACTAGCGAGCTACGAGCAGTACTTC. This translates into CASSPTLASYEQYF.

The sample holds one count of this clone. This chain links TRBV5-5 with TRBJ1-6, with D unresolved. V lost 4 bases and J lost 5, with 16 bases in between. The CDR3 is made up of 16 amino acids. The germline V gene encodes CDR1 SGHKS and CDR2 YYEKEE (reference sequence). DNA of the CDR3: TGTGCCAGCAGCACCTCGCAAGGAGGGAATAATTCACCCCTCCACTTT. It specifies CASSTSQGGNNSPLHF.